Sequencing of this TCR beta chain was carried out in a study of shared clonotypes between healthy human individuals. Notes on the study in general: Among non-shared clonotypes, generation probabilities were lower than among those shared by all four donors.

HIV-negative, healthy adults without recent acute infections or vaccinations were the donors. As processed by the authors: ImmunoSEQ gave junction-only sequences without quality scores, so filtering differed. Repertoires were generated with immunoSEQ multiplex PCR, while TCRdb's copy carries only in-frame clones and drops some. The D gene and trimming were derived from the DNA, and the V and J assignments and clone size from that table. The sample yields around 700,000 clones, approximately 73% seen once. Of note for this clone: Its antigen is not known. Other DNA sequences from this sample encode an identical CDR3 as well.

Specimen: memory CD4+ T cells sorted from blood. The subset is: CD45RA-negative fraction. This TCR came from a young woman in good health.

CDR3 protein: CSAPRQVGYTF. CDR3 sequence (DNA): TGCAGTGCTCCTCGGCAGGTGGGCTACACCTTC. The chain joins TRBV20-1 to TRBJ1-2; D ambiguous. The CDR3 has 11 amino acids. The V and J ends lost 5 bases and 8 bases respectively, with 12 bases between them. Looked up from germline, CDR1 is DFQATT and CDR2 is SNEGSKA (reference sequence).